The next 7 T cell receptor beta chains were all read from a single sample in a study of OX40 agonist ivuxolimab in advanced cancers. TCRdb keeps only in-frame clones here, not all; method: immunoSEQ multiplex PCR. The sample shows more than 7,500 clones, roughly 90% of them seen only once. The material was CD4+ or CD8+ T cells sorted from blood, obtained in a trial of the OX40 agonist ivuxolimab. These receptors came from an adult with an advanced solid tumor such as melanoma, head and neck, liver or kidney cancer.

This chain links TRBV9 with TRBJ2-1; no definite D call. CDR3 length: 12 amino acids. CDR1 and CDR2 from the germline V gene are SGDLS and YYNGEE. V lost 4 bases to trimming and J lost 7 bases, with 9 bases between them. CDR3 sequence reads: CASSPKGNEQFF. The DNA of the CDR3 is TGTGCCAGCAGCCCCAAGGGTAATGAGCAGTTCTTC.

The V call is TRBV13, the J call TRBJ2-2; 9 nucleotides agree with TRBD2. The CDR3 spans 17 residues. Germline loops: CDR1 PRHDT, CDR2 FYEKMQ (reference sequence). Trimming removed 3 bases from V and 6 bases from J; junction bases left unmatched: 11. CDR3 in amino acids: CASSFTVVAGASGELFF. Here the CDR3 DNA reads TGTGCCAGCAGCTTCACAGTTGTAGCGGGGGCCTCCGGGGAGCTGTTTTTT. The full variable domain, rest sourced from reference TRBV13 and TRBJ2-2, is AAGVIQSPRHLIKEKRETATLKCYPIPRHDTVYWYQQGPGQDPQFLISFYEKMQSDKGSIPDRFSAQQFSDYHSELNMSSLELGDSALYFCASSFTVVAGASGELFFGEGSRLTVL.

The chain carries TRBV11-3 and TRBJ1-1, with no clear D. With 1 base removed from V and 6 bases from J, the gap between germline ends came to 18 bases. The CDR3 length is 16 residues. Germline loops: CDR1 SGHNT, CDR2 YENEEA. The CDR3 spells CASSLGVGSLGAEAFF. CDR3 DNA: TGTGCCAGCAGCTTAGGGGTAGGGTCTCTTGGGGCTGAAGCTTTCTTT. Full variable domain (missing parts from reference TRBV11-3 and TRBJ1-1): EAGVVQSPRYKIIEKKQPVAFWCNPISGHNTLYWYLQNLGQGPELLIRYENEEAVDDSQLPKDRFSAERLKGVDSTLKIQPAELGDSAVYLCASSLGVGSLGAEAFFGQGTRLTVV.

The rearrangement uses TRBV5-1 and TRBJ2-5; D call uncertain. The germline V gene encodes CDR1 SGHRS and CDR2 YFSETQ. Trimming left V 2 bases short and J 4 bases short, with 9 bases between. The CDR3 is made up of 13 amino acids. CDR3 in amino acids: CASSFWGRETQYF. The CDR3 DNA reads as TGCGCCAGCAGCTTTTGGGGAAGAGAGACCCAGTACTTC.

V is TRBV19 and J is TRBJ2-1, with TRBD2 as a possible D gene (5 bases). V shed 10 bases and J shed 6 bases, with 7 bases lying between them. CDR1 and CDR2 from the germline V gene are LNHDA and SQIVND (reference sequence). This CDR3 region has 10 residues. The CDR3 bases are TGTGCCACAGAGGGCAATGAGCAGTTCTTC. This codes for CATEGNEQFF.

The V gene is TRBV2, the J gene TRBJ1-5; 10 bases match TRBD1. Germline V gene sequence: CDR1 SNHLY, CDR2 FYNNEI. Unmatched junction bases numbered 12, after V lost 6 bases and J lost 7 bases. The CDR3 consists of 16 residues. The CDR3 DNA sequence: TGTGCCAGCAGGGGGGGACAGGGGACGCAAAGGCAGCCCCAGCATTTT. Protein sequence: CASRGGQGTQRQPQHF.

The chain joins TRBV25-1 to TRBJ1-1; D is possibly TRBD1 (5 bases). The CDR3 is 15 amino acids. Trimming cost V 8 bases and J 4 bases, with 20 bases left between them. Germline CDR1 MGHDK, CDR2 SYGVNS. Here the CDR3 reads CASSTLGGLTTEAFF. The CDR3 DNA reads as TGTGCCAGCTCTACTCTTGGGGGGTTGACCACTGAAGCTTTCTTT. The full variable domain, with the rest looked up from reference TRBV25-1 and TRBJ1-1, is EADIYQTPRYLVIGTGKKITLECSQTMGHDKMYWYQQDPGMELHLIHYSYGVNSTEKGDLSSESTVSRIRTEHFPLTLESARPSHTSQYLCASSTLGGLTTEAFFGQGTRLTVV.